The T cell receptor beta chain under discussion was sequenced for a study of T-cell reconstitution after alpha-beta-depleted transplantation in children (dated by TCRdb to the mid-2010s). Notes on the research overall: Using TCR repertoire profiling, the study followed T-cell immune reconstitution in a quantitative way in children after TCRalphabeta/CD19-depleted allogeneic hematopoietic cell transplantation.

CDR1 and CDR2, per the germline V gene (reference sequence), are SGHNT and YYREEE. Relative to germline, V is 5 bases shorter and J is 2 bases shorter, with 13 bases between their ends. The CDR3 has 14 amino acids, counting the end cysteine and phenylalanine. The retained sequence is limited to the CDR3, 42 bases, with the frame set at the first base. This clonotype was seen a handful of times. This clone's antigen is unknown. No base-level quality is on record; no much larger clone is a single base apart. Receptor amplification or capture employed PCR. The instrument given in TCRdb is Illumina HiSeq 2500. TCR library preparation used molecular barcoding, with unique molecular identifiers applied to normalize quantification of the TCRbeta repertoire. TCRdb trimmed the raw reads at Q25, called clones with MiXCR and kept productive beta chains. Rows merge per CDR3 protein into single entries with the most common DNA and genes. This sample gives 230,000 or so distinct CDR3 sequences in total; 7.5% to 10% of them show up just once. Approximately 5% of the sample rests with the top ten.

The source was PBMCs from the stem cell graft donor, collected from the stem cell graft. The rearranged chain carries TRBV5-4 and TRBJ1-2; tentative D gene TRBD1, with 5 bases matching. The sequence was collected from a human donor who donated a stem cell graft to a child with SCID. The DNA sequence reads TGTGCCAGCAGAGATAGTGGGACCAACTATGGCTACACCTTC. Its amino acids are CASRDSGTNYGYTF.